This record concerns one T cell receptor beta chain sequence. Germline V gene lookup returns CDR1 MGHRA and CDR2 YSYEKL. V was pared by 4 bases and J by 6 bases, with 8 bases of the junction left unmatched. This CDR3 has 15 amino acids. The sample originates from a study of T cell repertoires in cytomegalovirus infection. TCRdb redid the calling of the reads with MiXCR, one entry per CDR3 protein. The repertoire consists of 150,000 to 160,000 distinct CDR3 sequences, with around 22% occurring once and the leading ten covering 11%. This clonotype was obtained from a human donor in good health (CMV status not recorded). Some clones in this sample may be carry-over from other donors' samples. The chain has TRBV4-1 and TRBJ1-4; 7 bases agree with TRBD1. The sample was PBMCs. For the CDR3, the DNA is TGCGCCAGCAGCCGAACAGGGGCCACGGATGAAAAACTGTTTTTT. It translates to CASSRTGATDEKLFF.